This T cell receptor beta chain was sequenced during a study of T cells in Graves' hyperthyroidism and ophthalmopathy. Study information: Blood from the periphery was taken at initial diagnosis, before any treatment.

J gave up 5 bases and V 2 bases, and 5 bases lay outside the gene matches. CDR1 and CDR2 from the germline V gene are LNHNV and YYDKDF (reference sequence). CDR3 length: 14 amino acids. Among the patients, aged 18 to 65, hyperthyroidism was newly diagnosed and had lasted under 2 months. Amplification of TCR beta CDR3 regions used RNA as the template. The TCR CDR3 was amplified in a first-round RT-PCR using the HTBI primer set. MiXCR, run by TCRdb on the multiplex PCR reads, gives a single entry per CDR3 protein. The data contain a few hundred thousand distinct CDR3 sequences, more than 20% of them singletons. Whole-study findings and limits: Using 13 V-J features, a model discriminated ophthalmopathy from stable hyperthyroidism. Most clonotypes expanded in thyroid above 0.001 were likewise present in blood.

As concerns this clonotype: Its specificity is unknown.

Sequenced sample: blood. V usage is TRBV15 and J usage is TRBJ1-1; 7 nucleotides agree with TRBD1. This TCR came from a man between 18 and 35 years old with Graves' hyperthyroidism. DNA for the CDR3: TGTGCCACCAGCAGATATTTACAGGGGACTGAAGCTTTCTTT. Translated: CATSRYLQGTEAFF.